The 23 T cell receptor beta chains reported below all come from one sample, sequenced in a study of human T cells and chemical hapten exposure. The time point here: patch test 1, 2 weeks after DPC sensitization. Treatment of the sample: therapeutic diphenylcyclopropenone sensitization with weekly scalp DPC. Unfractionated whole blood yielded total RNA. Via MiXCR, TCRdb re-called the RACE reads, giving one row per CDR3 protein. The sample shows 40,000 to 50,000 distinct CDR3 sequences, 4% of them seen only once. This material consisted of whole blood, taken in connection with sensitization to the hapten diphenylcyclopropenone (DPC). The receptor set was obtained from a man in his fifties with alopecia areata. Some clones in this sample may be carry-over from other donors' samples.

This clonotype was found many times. CDR3 protein: CAWSPTFNTEAFF. CDR3 nucleotide sequence: TGTGCCTGGAGTCCGACCTTTAACACTGAAGCTTTCTTT. This chain uses TRBV30 with TRBJ1-1, with D uncertain. In germline, CDR1 is GTSNPN, CDR2 SVGIG (reference sequence). V was pared by 2 bases and J by 2 bases, with 9 bases between. The CDR3 extends over 13 amino acids. The full variable domain, with the rest looked up from reference TRBV30 and TRBJ1-1, is SQTIHQWPATLVQPVGSPLSLECTVEGTSNPNLYWYRQAAGRGLQLLFYSVGIGQISSEVPQNLSASRPQDRQFILSSKKLLLSDSGFYLCAWSPTFNTEAFFGQGTRLTVV.

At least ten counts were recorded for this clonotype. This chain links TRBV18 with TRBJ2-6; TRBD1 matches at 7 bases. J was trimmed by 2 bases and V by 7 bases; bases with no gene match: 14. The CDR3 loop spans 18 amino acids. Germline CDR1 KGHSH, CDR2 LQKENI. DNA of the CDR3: TGTGCCAGCTTAGACCGACAGGGTTCGTTTGCTGGGGCCAACGTCCTGACTTTC. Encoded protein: CASLDRQGSFAGANVLTF.

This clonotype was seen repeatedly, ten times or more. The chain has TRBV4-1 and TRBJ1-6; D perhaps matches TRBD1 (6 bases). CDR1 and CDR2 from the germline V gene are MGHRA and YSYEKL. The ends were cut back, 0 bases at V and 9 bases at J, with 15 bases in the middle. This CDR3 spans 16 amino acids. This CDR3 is CASSQDLRGGISPLHF. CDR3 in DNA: TGCGCCAGCAGCCAAGATTTAAGAGGGGGTATTTCACCCCTCCACTTT.

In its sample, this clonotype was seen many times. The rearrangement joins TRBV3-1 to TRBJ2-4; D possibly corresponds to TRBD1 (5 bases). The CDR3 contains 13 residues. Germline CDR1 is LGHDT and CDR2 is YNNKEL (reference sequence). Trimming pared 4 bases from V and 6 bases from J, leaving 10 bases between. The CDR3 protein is CASSRDRGNIQYF. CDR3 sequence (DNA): TGTGCCAGCAGCCGTGATAGGGGAAACATTCAGTACTTC.

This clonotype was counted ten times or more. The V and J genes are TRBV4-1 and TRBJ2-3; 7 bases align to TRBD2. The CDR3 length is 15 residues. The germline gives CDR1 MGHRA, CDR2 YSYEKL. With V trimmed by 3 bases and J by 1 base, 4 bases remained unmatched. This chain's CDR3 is CASSQVSGGTDTQYF. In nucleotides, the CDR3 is TGCGCCAGCAGCCAGGTCAGCGGGGGCACAGATACGCAGTATTTT.

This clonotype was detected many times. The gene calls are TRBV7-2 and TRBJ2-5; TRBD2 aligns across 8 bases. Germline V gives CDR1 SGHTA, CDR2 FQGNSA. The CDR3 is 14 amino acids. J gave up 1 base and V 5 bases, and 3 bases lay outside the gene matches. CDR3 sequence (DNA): TGTGCCAGCAGCGTAACTAGCGGCCAAGAGACCCAGTACTTC. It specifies CASSVTSGQETQYF.

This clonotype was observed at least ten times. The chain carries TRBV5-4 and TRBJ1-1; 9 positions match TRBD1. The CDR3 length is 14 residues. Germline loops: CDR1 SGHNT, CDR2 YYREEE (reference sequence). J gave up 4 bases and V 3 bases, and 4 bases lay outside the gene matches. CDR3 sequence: CASSSQTGGTEAFF. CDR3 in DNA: TGTGCCAGCAGCTCCCAGACAGGGGGCACTGAAGCTTTCTTT.

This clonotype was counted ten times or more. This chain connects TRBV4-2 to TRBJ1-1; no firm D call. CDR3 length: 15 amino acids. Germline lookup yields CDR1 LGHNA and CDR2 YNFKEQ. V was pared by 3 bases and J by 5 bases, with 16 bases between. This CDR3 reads CASSQEGVLGTEAFF. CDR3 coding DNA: TGTGCCAGCAGCCAGGAGGGAGTTCTAGGTACTGAAGCTTTCTTT.

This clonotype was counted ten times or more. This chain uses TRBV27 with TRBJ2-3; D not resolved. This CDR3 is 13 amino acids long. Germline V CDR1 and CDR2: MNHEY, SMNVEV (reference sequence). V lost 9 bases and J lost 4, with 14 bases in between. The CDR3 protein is CASAFTHADTQYF. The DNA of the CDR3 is TGTGCCAGTGCTTTTACCCACGCAGATACGCAGTATTTT.

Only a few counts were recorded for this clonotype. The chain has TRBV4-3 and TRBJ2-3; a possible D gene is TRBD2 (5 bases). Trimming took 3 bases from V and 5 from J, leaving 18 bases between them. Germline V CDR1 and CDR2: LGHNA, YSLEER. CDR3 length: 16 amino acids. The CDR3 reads CASSHSLGGSRDTQYF. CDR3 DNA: TGCGCCAGCAGCCATTCACTAGGAGGATCACGAGATACGCAGTATTTT.

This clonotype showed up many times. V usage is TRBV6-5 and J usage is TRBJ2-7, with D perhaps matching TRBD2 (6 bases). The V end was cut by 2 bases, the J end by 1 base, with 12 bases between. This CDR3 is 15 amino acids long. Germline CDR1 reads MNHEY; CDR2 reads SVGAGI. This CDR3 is CASSYSLARSYEQYF. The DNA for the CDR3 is TGTGCCAGCAGTTACAGTCTAGCGAGGTCCTACGAGCAGTACTTC.

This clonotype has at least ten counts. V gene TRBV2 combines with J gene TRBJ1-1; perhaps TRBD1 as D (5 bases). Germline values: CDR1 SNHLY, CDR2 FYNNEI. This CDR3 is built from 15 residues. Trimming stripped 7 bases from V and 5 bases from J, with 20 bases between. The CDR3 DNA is TGTGCCAGCACCAAGACAGCTAGTCGTGGAACTGAAGCTTTCTTT. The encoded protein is CASTKTASRGTEAFF.

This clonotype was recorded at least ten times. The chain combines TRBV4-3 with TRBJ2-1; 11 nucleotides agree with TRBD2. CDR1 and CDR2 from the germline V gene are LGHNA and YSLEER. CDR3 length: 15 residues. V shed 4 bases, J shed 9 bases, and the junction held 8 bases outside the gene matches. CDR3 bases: TGCGCCAGCAGCCGAGTAGCGGGAGGGCCTTTTGAGCAGTTCTTC. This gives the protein CASSRVAGGPFEQFF.

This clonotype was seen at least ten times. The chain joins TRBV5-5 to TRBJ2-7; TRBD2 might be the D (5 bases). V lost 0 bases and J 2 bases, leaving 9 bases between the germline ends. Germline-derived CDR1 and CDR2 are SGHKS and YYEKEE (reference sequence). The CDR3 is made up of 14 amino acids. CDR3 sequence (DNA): TGTGCCAGCAGCTTGGGGGAGCGGACCTACGAGCAGTACTTC. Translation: CASSLGERTYEQYF.

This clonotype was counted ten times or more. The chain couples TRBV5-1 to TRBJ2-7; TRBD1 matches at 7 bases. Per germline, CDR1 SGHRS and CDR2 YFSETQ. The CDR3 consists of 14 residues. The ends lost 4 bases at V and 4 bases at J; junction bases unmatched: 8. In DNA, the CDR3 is TGCGCCAGCAGCGCCGGGACAGCCCTTTACGAGCAGTACTTC. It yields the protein CASSAGTALYEQYF. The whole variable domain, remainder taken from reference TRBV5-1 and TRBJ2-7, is KAGVTQTPRYLIKTRGQQVTLSCSPISGHRSVSWYQQTPGQGLQFLFEYFSETQRNKGNFPGRFSGRQFSNSRSEMNVSTLELGDSALYLCASSAGTALYEQYFGPGTRLTVT.

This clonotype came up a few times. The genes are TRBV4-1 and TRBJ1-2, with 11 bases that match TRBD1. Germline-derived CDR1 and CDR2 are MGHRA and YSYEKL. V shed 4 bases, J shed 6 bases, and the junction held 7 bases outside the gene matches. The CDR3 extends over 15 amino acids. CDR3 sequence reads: CASSRGQGQGDGYTF. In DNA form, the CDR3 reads TGCGCCAGCAGCCGCGGACAGGGACAGGGGGATGGCTACACCTTC.

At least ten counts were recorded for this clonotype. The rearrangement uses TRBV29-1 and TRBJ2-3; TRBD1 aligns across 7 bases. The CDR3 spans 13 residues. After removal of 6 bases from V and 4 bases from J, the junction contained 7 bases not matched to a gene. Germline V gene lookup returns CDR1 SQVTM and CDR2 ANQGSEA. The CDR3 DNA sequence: TGCAGCGTCCGGGACAGTGACCCAGATACGCAGTATTTT. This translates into CSVRDSDPDTQYF.

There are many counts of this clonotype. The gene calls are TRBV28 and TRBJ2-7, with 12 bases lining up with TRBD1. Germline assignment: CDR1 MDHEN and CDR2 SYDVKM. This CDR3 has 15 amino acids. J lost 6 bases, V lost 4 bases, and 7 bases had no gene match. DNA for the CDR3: TGTGCCAGCAGTTCCCCCGGGACAGGGGGCTTCGAGCAGTACTTC. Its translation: CASSSPGTGGFEQYF.

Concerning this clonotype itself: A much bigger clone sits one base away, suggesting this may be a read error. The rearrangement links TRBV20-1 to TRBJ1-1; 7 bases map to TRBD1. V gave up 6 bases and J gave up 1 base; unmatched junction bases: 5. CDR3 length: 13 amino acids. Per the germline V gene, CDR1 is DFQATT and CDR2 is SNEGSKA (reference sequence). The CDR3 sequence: CSAPGQPNTEAFF. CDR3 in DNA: TGCAGTGCCCCGGGACAGCCGAACACTGAAGCTTTCTTT.

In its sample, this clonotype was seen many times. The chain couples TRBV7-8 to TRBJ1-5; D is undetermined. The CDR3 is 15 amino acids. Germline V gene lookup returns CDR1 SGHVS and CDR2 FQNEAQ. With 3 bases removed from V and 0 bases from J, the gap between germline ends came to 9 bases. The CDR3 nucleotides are TGTGCCAGCAGCTTGGCAATCAATAGCAATCAGCCCCAGCATTTT. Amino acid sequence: CASSLAINSNQPQHF. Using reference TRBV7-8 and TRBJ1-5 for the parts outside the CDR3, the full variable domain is GAGVSQSPRYKVAKRGQDVALRCDPISGHVSLFWYQQALGQGPEFLTYFQNEAQLDKSGLPSDRFFAERPEGSVSTLKIQRTQQEDSAVYLCASSLAINSNQPQHFGDGTRLSIL.

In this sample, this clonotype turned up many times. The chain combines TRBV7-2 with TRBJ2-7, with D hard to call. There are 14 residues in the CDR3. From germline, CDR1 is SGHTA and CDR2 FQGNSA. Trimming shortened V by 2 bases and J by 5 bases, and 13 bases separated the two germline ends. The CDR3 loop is CASSLKVGYNEQYF. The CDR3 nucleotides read TGTGCCAGCAGCTTAAAGGTTGGGTACAACGAGCAGTACTTC.

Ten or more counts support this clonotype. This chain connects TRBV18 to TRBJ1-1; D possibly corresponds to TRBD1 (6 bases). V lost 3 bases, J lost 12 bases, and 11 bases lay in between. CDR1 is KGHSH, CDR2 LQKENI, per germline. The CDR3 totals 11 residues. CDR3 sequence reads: CASSPGTSPFF. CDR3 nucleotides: TGTGCCAGCTCACCTGGGACATCCCCTTTCTTT.

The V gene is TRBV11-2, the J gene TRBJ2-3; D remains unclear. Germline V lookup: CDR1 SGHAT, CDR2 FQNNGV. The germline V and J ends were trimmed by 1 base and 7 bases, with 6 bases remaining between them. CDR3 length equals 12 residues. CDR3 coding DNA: TGTGCCAGCAGCTTAGTAGGGAATACGCAGTATTTT. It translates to CASSLVGNTQYF.